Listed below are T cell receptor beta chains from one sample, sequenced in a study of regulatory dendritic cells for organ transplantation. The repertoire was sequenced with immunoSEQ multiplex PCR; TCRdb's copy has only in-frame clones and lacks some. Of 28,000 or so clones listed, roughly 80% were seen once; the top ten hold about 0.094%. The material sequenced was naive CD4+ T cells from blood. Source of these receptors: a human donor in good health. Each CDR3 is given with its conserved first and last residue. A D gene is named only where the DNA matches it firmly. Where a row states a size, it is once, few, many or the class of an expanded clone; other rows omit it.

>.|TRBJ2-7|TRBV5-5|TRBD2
TGTGCCAGCAGCTTGGTAGGGAGGGACGAGCAGTACTTC
CASSLVGRDEQYF
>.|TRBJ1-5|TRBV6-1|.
TGTGCCAGCAGTGAAGTTGGGGACTATGGGCAGCCCCAGCATTTT
CASSEVGDYGQPQHF
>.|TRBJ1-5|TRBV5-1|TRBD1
TGCGCCAGCAGCTCCCGGGACAGGGGCCGCAATCAGCCCCAGCATTTT
CASSSRDRGRNQPQHF
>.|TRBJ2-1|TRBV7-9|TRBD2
TGTGCCAGCAGCTTGGGACTAGCGGGGGACAATGAGCAGTTCTTC
CASSLGLAGDNEQFF
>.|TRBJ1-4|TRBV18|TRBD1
TGTGCCAGCTCACCCCAGGGGGTGGCGACTAATGAAAAACTGTTTTTT
CASSPQGVATNEKLFF
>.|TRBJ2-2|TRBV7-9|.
TGTGCCAGCCCGGGGGAGCTGTTTTTT
CASPGELFF
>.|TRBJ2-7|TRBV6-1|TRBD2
TGTGCCAGCAGTGGGACTAGCGGGGCATCCCCCTACGAGCAGTACTTC
CASSGTSGASPYEQYF
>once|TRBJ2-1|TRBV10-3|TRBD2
TGTGCCATCAGTGAGTCGCGGGGGGGTCGGTCGGTCAATGAGCAGTTCTTC
CAISESRGGRSVNEQFF
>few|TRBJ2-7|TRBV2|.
TGTGCCAGCACCCCGGTCTCCTACGAGCAGTACTTC
CASTPVSYEQYF
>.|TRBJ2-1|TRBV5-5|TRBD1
TGTGCCAGCAGCTTGGTCGGGACAGTCAATGAGCAGTTCTTC
CASSLVGTVNEQFF